This TCR beta chain was recovered during a study of early T cells in non-severe SARS-CoV-2 infection. Background on the study: With bulk RNA from unsorted whole blood as input, sequencing yielded unpaired chains.

To note about this clonotype: Its cognate antigen is unknown.

Each single cDNA molecule received a unique molecular identifier. One entry per CDR3 protein, called by TCRdb with MiXCR from the 5' RACE reads. Of 80,000 or so distinct CDR3 sequences listed, roughly an eighth are singletons. Trimming removed 3 bases from V and 4 bases from J, with 12 bases in between. The germline CDR1 and CDR2 sequences are SQVTM and ANQGSEA. The length of the CDR3 is 13 residues. Study-wide results and caveats: Reliance on VDJdb matching favored anti-spike CD8 responses; private and CD4 specificities were missed.

The chain joins TRBV29-1 to TRBJ1-1; D call uncertain. The origin of this receptor is an adult who was a healthcare worker with PCR-confirmed SARS-CoV-2 infection or an uninfected control (not recorded which). Sequencing input: whole blood. Here the CDR3 DNA reads TGCAGCGTTGATCAGTTCCGAGGCACTGAAGCTTTCTTT. Residues: CSVDQFRGTEAFF.